This T cell receptor beta chain derives from a study of cytomegalovirus exposure and HLA in healthy donors. The CDR3 contains 15 residues. The germline CDR1 and CDR2 sequences are SGDLS and YYNGEE. Trimming pared 0 bases from V and 0 bases from J, leaving 7 bases between. This clone was seen many times. The PCR made use of 60 Vbeta and 13 Jbeta primers. The protocol was immunoSEQ multiplex PCR, while the TCRdb copy is restricted to in-frame clones and leaves out a portion. The sample has under 200,000 clones, over 70% seen once. The chain recombines TRBV9 with TRBJ1-3; no reliable D call. Sequencing input: PBMCs. This clonotype was obtained from a woman aged 50 to 60 in good health and CMV-seropositive. The CDR3: CASSVDVSSGNTIYF. DNA for the CDR3: TGTGCCAGCAGCGTAGATGTCAGCTCTGGAAACACCATATATTTT.